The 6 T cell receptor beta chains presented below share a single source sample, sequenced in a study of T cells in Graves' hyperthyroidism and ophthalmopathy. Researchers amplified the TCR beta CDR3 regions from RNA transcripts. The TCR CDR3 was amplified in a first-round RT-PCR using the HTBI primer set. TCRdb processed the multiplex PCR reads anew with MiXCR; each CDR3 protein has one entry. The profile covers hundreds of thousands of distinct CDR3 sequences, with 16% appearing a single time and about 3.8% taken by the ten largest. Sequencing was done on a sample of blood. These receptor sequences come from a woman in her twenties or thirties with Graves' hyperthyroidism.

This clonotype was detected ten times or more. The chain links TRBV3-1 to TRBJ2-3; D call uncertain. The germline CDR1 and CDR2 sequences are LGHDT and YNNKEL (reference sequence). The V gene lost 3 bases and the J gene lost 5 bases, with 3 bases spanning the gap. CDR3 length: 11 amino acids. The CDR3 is CASSHGDTQYF. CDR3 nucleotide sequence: TGTGCCAGCAGCCATGGAGATACGCAGTATTTT.

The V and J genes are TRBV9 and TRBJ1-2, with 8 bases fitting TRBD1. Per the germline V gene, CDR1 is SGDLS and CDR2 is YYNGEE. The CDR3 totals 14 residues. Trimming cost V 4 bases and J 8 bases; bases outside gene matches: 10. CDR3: CASSFRTGPKGYTF. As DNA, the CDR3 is TGTGCCAGCAGCTTCCGGACAGGGCCGAAGGGCTACACCTTC.

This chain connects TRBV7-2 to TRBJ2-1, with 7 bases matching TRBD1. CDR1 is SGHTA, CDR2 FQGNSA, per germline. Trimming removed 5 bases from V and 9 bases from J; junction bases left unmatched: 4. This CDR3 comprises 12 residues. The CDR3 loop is CASSVRQGEQFF. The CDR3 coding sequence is TGTGCCAGCAGCGTCCGACAGGGTGAGCAGTTCTTC.

CDR3 bases: TGCAGTGCTGTAGCGGGAGACTACAATGAGCAGTTCTTC. It specifies CSAVAGDYNEQFF. V is TRBV20-1 and J is TRBJ2-1, with 9 bases aligning to TRBD2. The CDR3 runs to 13 residues. The V and J ends lost 5 bases and 3 bases, in that order; junction bases with no gene match: 2. The germline V gene has CDR1 DFQATT and CDR2 SNEGSKA (reference sequence).

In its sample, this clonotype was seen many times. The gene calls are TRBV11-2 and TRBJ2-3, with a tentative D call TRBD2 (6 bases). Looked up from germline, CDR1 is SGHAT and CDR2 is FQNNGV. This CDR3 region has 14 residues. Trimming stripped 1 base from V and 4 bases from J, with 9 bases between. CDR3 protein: CASSLAGVSDTQYF. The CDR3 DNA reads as TGTGCCAGCAGCTTAGCGGGAGTCTCAGATACGCAGTATTTT.

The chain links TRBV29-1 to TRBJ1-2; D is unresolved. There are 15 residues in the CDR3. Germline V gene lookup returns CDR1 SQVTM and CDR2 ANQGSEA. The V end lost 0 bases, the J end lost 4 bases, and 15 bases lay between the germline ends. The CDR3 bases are TGCAGCGTTGAAGAGTCGAGTTGGCAGGCCTATGGCTACACCTTC. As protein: CSVEESSWQAYGYTF.